These 24 T cell receptor beta chains share one sample of origin, sequenced in a study of cytomegalovirus exposure and HLA in healthy donors. Amplification used 60 Vbeta primers and 13 Jbeta primers. Using immunoSEQ multiplex PCR, the repertoire was profiled, and TCRdb retains in-frame clones only, with some absent. Of a few hundred thousand clones listed, roughly 80% were seen once; the top ten hold 2.9%. The sample comprised PBMCs. The receptors derive from a man younger than 40 in good health and CMV-seronegative.

V and J are TRBV5-1 and TRBJ2-7; 7 nucleotides match TRBD2. This CDR3 has 13 residues. Germline CDR1 is SGHRS and CDR2 is YFSETQ. Unmatched junction bases numbered 6, after V lost 4 bases and J lost 5 bases. The CDR3 region is CASSPERGDEQYF. The CDR3 DNA follows: TGCGCCAGCAGCCCCGAACGGGGGGACGAGCAGTACTTC.

The CDR3 protein is CASGTRSSGNTIYF. The CDR3 DNA follows: TGTGCCAGCGGGACACGGAGCTCTGGAAACACCATATATTTT. This chain joins TRBV2 and TRBJ1-3; possible D gene TRBD1, 6 bases. The CDR3 consists of 14 residues. Trimming took 8 bases from V and 0 from J, leaving 11 bases between them. In germline, CDR1 is SNHLY, CDR2 FYNNEI.

The chain employs TRBV7-9 and TRBJ1-4; TRBD1 might be the D (5 bases). V lost 5 bases to trimming and J lost 4 bases, with 14 bases between them. The V gene's germline CDR1 is SEHNR and CDR2 FQNEAQ (reference sequence). The CDR3 totals 15 residues. The CDR3 coding sequence is TGTGCCAGCAGCGGCGGGACCGGACGTAATGAAAAACTGTTTTTT. This sequence encodes CASSGGTGRNEKLFF.

This clone has only one observation. The chain carries TRBV19 and TRBJ2-7; 9 nucleotides line up with TRBD1. The V gene's germline CDR1 is LNHDA and CDR2 SQIVND (reference sequence). The trim removed 1 base at V and 0 bases at J, leaving 7 bases unmatched. The CDR3 spans 17 residues. The CDR3 DNA follows: TGTGCCAGTAGTATAGCCGGAACAGGGGGCAACTCCTACGAGCAGTACTTC. Translating gives CASSIAGTGGNSYEQYF.

This rearrangement joins TRBV13 to TRBJ2-7; D not resolved. V was pared by 1 base and J by 0 bases, with 7 bases between. The CDR3 contains 14 residues. Germline V CDR1 and CDR2: PRHDT, FYEKMQ (reference sequence). The CDR3 spells CASSLVRVSYEQYF. Here the CDR3 DNA reads TGTGCCAGCAGCTTAGTTCGGGTCTCCTACGAGCAGTACTTC.

J is TRBJ1-4 and V is TRBV5-6; D not certain. This CDR3 is built from 17 residues. Germline CDR1 SGHDT, CDR2 YYEEEE. Deletions cut 1 base from V and 2 bases from J, with 15 bases between. The CDR3 coding sequence is TGTGCCAGCAGCTTGATTGGCGGGGAGGCGACTAATGAAAAACTGTTTTTT. This codes for CASSLIGGEATNEKLFF.

This chain links TRBV23-1 with TRBJ2-1, with TRBD2 as a possible D gene (6 bases). TRBV23-1 is recorded as an ORF, its role being uncertain. This CDR3 comprises 15 residues. The V and J ends lost 0 bases and 6 bases respectively, with 12 bases between them. DNA of the CDR3: TGCGCCAGCAGTCAATCGTCGCGGGGATCCAATGAGCAGTTCTTC. This sequence encodes CASSQSSRGSNEQFF.

This chain connects TRBV14 to TRBJ2-5, with TRBD1 matching over 10 bases. Per germline, CDR1 SGHDN and CDR2 FVKESK. The CDR3 is 14 residues long. J gave up 4 bases and V 6 bases, and 5 bases lay outside the gene matches. The CDR3 protein is CASRRQGAGETQYF. DNA of the CDR3: TGTGCCAGCAGACGACAGGGGGCGGGAGAGACCCAGTACTTC. Supplemented by reference TRBV14 and TRBJ2-5, the full variable domain reads EAGVTQFPSHSVIEKGQTVTLRCDPISGHDNLYWYRRVMGKEIKFLLHFVKESKQDESGMPNNRFLAERTGGTYSTLKVQPAELEDSGVYFCASRRQGAGETQYFGPGTRLLVL.

This chain uses TRBV7-8 with TRBJ1-1; D gene ambiguous. The germline V and J ends were trimmed by 3 bases and 4 bases, with 12 bases remaining between them. Germline CDR1 and CDR2: SGHVS and FQNEAQ. The CDR3 extends over 14 amino acids. CDR3 bases: TGTGCCAGCAGCTTCAGCGGGGAAGGCACTGAAGCTTTCTTT. It yields the protein CASSFSGEGTEAFF.

The V gene is TRBV2, the J gene TRBJ2-5; 9 nucleotides agree with TRBD2. J was trimmed by 2 bases and V by 7 bases; bases with no gene match: 11. Germline V gives CDR1 SNHLY, CDR2 FYNNEI. The length of the CDR3 is 16 residues. The CDR3 DNA reads TGTGCCAGCATCCCCCAGGGGCGGGGGGGACAAGAGACCCAGTACTTC. Protein sequence: CASIPQGRGGQETQYF.

The chain uses TRBV11-2 and TRBJ2-7; D is possibly TRBD2 (6 bases). Germline CDR1 and CDR2: SGHAT and FQNNGV. Trimming pared 4 bases from V and 0 bases from J, leaving 10 bases between. This CDR3 spans 14 amino acids. CDR3 protein: CASSWDSSSYEQYF. In DNA form, the CDR3 reads TGTGCCAGCAGCTGGGACTCCAGCTCCTACGAGCAGTACTTC. Combining the CDR3 with reference TRBV11-2 and TRBJ2-7 gives the whole variable domain EAGVAQSPRYKIIEKRQSVAFWCNPISGHATLYWYQQILGQGPKLLIQFQNNGVVDDSQLPKDRFSAERLKGVDSTLKIQPAKLEDSAVYLCASSWDSSSYEQYFGPGTRLTVT.

V gene TRBV28 combines with J gene TRBJ2-3; 8 positions agree with TRBD2. V lost 3 bases and J lost 4; bases outside the gene matches: 6. This CDR3 region has 15 residues. CDR1 and CDR2 (germline): MDHEN, SYDVKM. The CDR3 is CASSLAGGGADTQYF. CDR3 sequence (DNA): TGTGCCAGCAGTTTGGCGGGGGGCGGGGCAGATACGCAGTATTTT.

J is TRBJ2-7 and V is TRBV5-6, with TRBD1 matching 11 bases. Trimming removed 3 bases from V and 4 bases from J; junction bases left unmatched: 6. Germline V CDR1 and CDR2: SGHDT, YYEEEE. This CDR3 region has 15 residues. The CDR3: CASSSDRGQWYEQYF. CDR3 bases: TGTGCCAGCAGCTCGGACAGGGGGCAATGGTACGAGCAGTACTTC.

The chain has TRBV19 and TRBJ1-5; 7 bases match TRBD1. Trimming at V came to 5 bases and at J to 7 bases, leaving 5 bases not matched to a gene. The CDR3 consists of 13 residues. The V gene's germline CDR1 is LNHDA and CDR2 SQIVND (reference sequence). DNA of the CDR3: TGTGCCAGTAGTCAGGGGGTAGTACAGCCCCAGCATTTT. Protein product: CASSQGVVQPQHF.

The chain combines TRBV7-3 with TRBJ2-3, with 8 bases fitting TRBD2. V was pared by 4 bases and J by 4 bases, with 4 bases of the junction left unmatched. The CDR3 is 14 amino acids. Germline-derived CDR1 and CDR2 are SGHTA and FQGTGA. The CDR3 protein is CASSSGGLADTQYF. The DNA for the CDR3 is TGTGCCAGCAGCTCGGGGGGGTTGGCAGATACGCAGTATTTT. The entire variable domain, with the rest obtained from reference TRBV7-3 and TRBJ2-3, is as follows: GAGVSQTPSNKVTEKGKYVELRCDPISGHTALYWYRQSLGQGPEFLIYFQGTGAADDSGLPNDRFFAVRPEGSVSTLKIQRTERGDSAVYLCASSSGGLADTQYFGPGTRLTVL.

The rearrangement joins TRBV7-2 to TRBJ2-7, with 7 bases aligning to TRBD1. Germline values: CDR1 SGHTA, CDR2 FQGNSA. The V and J ends lost 1 base and 3 bases, in that order; junction bases with no gene match: 3. The CDR3 sequence is 14 residues long. Written as DNA, the CDR3 is TGTGCCAGCAGCTTAGGGGGACAGTTCTACGAGCAGTACTTC. Protein: CASSLGGQFYEQYF. Using reference TRBV7-2 and TRBJ2-7 for the parts outside the CDR3, the full variable domain is GAGVSQSPSNKVTEKGKDVELRCDPISGHTALYWYRQSLGQGLEFLIYFQGNSAPDKSGLPSDRFSAERTGGSVSTLTIQRTQQEDSAVYLCASSLGGQFYEQYFGPGTRLTVT.

The genes are TRBV28 and TRBJ2-7, with D perhaps TRBD1 (5 bases). Trimming took off 5 bases at V and 1 base at J, with 21 bases between the two ends. CDR1 is MDHEN and CDR2 is SYDVKM in the germline V gene. This CDR3 has 17 residues. The CDR3 sequence: CASSPYDATVTSYEQYF. In DNA form, the CDR3 reads TGTGCCAGCAGTCCCTACGACGCGACAGTTACATCCTACGAGCAGTACTTC.

This clone was picked up one time. The chain recombines TRBV11-2 with TRBJ2-5; weak D call: TRBD2 (6 bases). Per the germline V gene, CDR1 is SGHAT and CDR2 is FQNNGV. The CDR3 spans 15 residues. V was pared by 4 bases and J by 0 bases, with 12 bases between. CDR3 in amino acids: CASSSPGTYQETQYF. Written as DNA, the CDR3 is TGTGCCAGCAGCTCACCAGGGACTTACCAAGAGACCCAGTACTTC.

The chain links TRBV6-5 to TRBJ1-6, with 8 bases aligning to TRBD1. The germline CDR1 and CDR2 sequences are MNHEY and SVGAGI. V was clipped by 0 bases and J by 9 bases; unmatched bases: 4. The CDR3 length is 15 residues. The CDR3 here is CASSYSWTGSSPLHF. The CDR3 bases are TGTGCCAGCAGTTACTCGTGGACAGGGAGTTCACCCCTCCACTTT.

This clone has only one observation. One end of the junction fails to match germline, which may point to a read error. This chain connects TRBV9 to TRBJ2-7; D remains unclear. The CDR3 runs to 10 residues. Germline CDR1 and CDR2: SGDLS and YYNGEE. The CDR3 DNA is TGTGCCAGCAGCGACTACGAGCAGTACTTT. It translates to CASSDYEQYF.

CDR3: CASSSGTGITDTQYF. The CDR3 DNA sequence: TGTGCCAGCAGCTCCGGGACAGGGATTACAGATACGCAGTATTTT. This chain links TRBV7-9 with TRBJ2-3; 9 positions agree with TRBD1. Germline trimming cut 4 bases from V and 3 bases from J; bases unmatched to any gene: 5. This CDR3 comprises 15 residues. CDR1 is SEHNR, CDR2 FQNEAQ, per germline (reference sequence).

As DNA, the CDR3 is TGTGCCAGCAGCGAACAGGGGTGGGAGCAGTACTTC. This encodes CASSEQGWEQYF. The chain links TRBV11-2 to TRBJ2-7, with 7 bases fitting TRBD1. CDR1 is SGHAT, CDR2 FQNNGV, per germline. The V and J ends lost 5 bases and 7 bases, in that order; junction bases with no gene match: 5. The CDR3 runs 12 residues.

The chain carries TRBV10-3 and TRBJ1-2; D may be TRBD1 (5 bases). The CDR3 runs 13 residues. The germline V gene has CDR1 ENHRY and CDR2 SYGVKD. V was shortened by 5 bases and J by 2 bases, with 9 bases between the two germline ends. The CDR3 protein is CAISSSGNYGYTF. In DNA form, the CDR3 reads TGTGCCATCAGTTCCTCAGGGAACTATGGCTACACCTTC.

V is TRBV10-2 and J is TRBJ1-4; 8 bases align to TRBD1. The CDR3 is 16 amino acids. V was pared by 4 bases and J by 5 bases, with 9 bases of the junction left unmatched. CDR1 and CDR2 (germline): WSHSY, SAAADI. In nucleotides, the CDR3 is TGCGCCAGCAGTGGATCACAGGGGGTTGGGAATGAAAAACTGTTTTTT. It is translated as CASSGSQGVGNEKLFF.